This is a list of T cell receptor beta chains from one sample in a study of T-cell memory formation after mild COVID-19. One entry per CDR3 protein results from TCRdb running MiXCR on the 5' RACE reads. The sample consists of around 150,000 distinct CDR3 sequences, roughly 15% of them appearing once. The sample consisted of PBMCs or a T cell subset sorted from them (not recorded which). These TCRs come from an adult woman who had mild COVID-19 (a few samples of this study predate the infection). Cell type and time point are not known. Both conserved end residues are part of each CDR3. The order of the fields is D gene, J gene, clone size, V gene, CDR3 DNA, CDR3 protein. A D gene is named only where the DNA matches it firmly. Size is omitted from some rows. Given values are once, few, many or a class for expanded clones.

TRBD2	TRBJ2-7	few	TRBV29-1	TGCAGCGTTGTACTAGCGGGATCATACGAGCAGTACTTC	CSVVLAGSYEQYF
.	TRBJ1-3	few	TRBV3-1	TGTGCCAGCAGCCAAGATCGCGGTGTTGGAAACACCATATATTTT	CASSQDRGVGNTIYF
.	TRBJ1-2	few	TRBV2	TGTGCCAGCAGTGTAATATTCCCCGACGGCTACACCTTC	CASSVIFPDGYTF
TRBD2	TRBJ2-3	few	TRBV5-1	TGCGCCAGCACTCTAGCGGCTAGCACAGATACGCAGTATTTT	CASTLAASTDTQYF
.	TRBJ1-5	.	TRBV29-1	TGCAGCGTTGTGATCCCGGGGTTAAGCAATCAGCCCCAGCATTTT	CSVVIPGLSNQPQHF
TRBD1	TRBJ1-5	.	TRBV19	TGTGCCAGTAGTCCAACACAGGGGCCGGGCGGCAATCAGCCCCAGCATTTT	CASSPTQGPGGNQPQHF
.	TRBJ2-3	.	TRBV12-5	TGTGCTAGTGGTTTGGTACTTGGCAGAAAAGGAGATACGCAGTATTTT	CASGLVLGRKGDTQYF
.	TRBJ1-1	.	TRBV29-1	TGCAGCAGTACCGGGACCCTGAACACTGAAGCTTTCTTT	CSSTGTLNTEAFF
.	TRBJ2-2	.	TRBV25-1	TGTGCCAGCAGTACTGTGACCGGCAGATCCGCACCCGGGGAGCTGTTTTTT	CASSTVTGRSAPGELFF
.	TRBJ1-2	.	TRBV7-9	TGTGCCAGCAGTAAAGAGAACTATGGCTACACCTTC	CASSKENYGYTF
.	TRBJ2-2	.	TRBV5-1	TGCGCCAGCAGCTGGACCAGTAGGAACACCGGGGAGCTGTTTTTT	CASSWTSRNTGELFF
.	TRBJ2-7	.	TRBV2	TGTGCCAGCAGTGGAACGGCGAGCTCCTACGAGCAGTACTTC	CASSGTASSYEQYF
.	TRBJ2-2	few	TRBV2	TGTGCCAGCAGCCGGGACCCGAACACCGGGGAGCTGTTTTTT	CASSRDPNTGELFF
TRBD1	TRBJ2-7	few	TRBV5-1	TGCGCCAGCAGCTGGGGGACAGGCGATTCCTACGAGCAGTACTTC	CASSWGTGDSYEQYF
TRBD1	TRBJ2-3	.	TRBV5-1	TGCGCCAGCAGCTTCCTGGGACAGCTACTCACAGATACGCAGTATTTT	CASSFLGQLLTDTQYF